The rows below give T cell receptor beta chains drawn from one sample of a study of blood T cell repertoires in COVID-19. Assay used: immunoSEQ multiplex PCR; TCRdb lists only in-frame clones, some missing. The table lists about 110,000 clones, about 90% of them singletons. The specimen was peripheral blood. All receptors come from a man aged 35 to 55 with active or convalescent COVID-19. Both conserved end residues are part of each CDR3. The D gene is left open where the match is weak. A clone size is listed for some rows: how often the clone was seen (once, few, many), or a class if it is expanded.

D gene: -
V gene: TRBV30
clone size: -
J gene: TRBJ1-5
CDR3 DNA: TGTGCCTGGAGTCGCGGGCAGTCCAATCAGCCCCAGCATTTT
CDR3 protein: CAWSRGQSNQPQHF

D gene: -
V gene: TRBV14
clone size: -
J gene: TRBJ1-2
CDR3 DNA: TGTGCCAGCAGCCCCGGACAGCTTTATGGCTACACCTTC
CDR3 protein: CASSPGQLYGYTF

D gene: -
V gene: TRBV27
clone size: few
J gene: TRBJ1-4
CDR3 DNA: TGTGCCAGCTTTACCGGGGGGCGGCAGAAACTGTTTTTT
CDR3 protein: CASFTGGRQKLFF

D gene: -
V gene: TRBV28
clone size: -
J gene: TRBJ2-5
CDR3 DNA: TGTGCCAGCGCACTAGGGTCGTCGTACCAAGAGACCCAGTACTTC
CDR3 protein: CASALGSSYQETQYF

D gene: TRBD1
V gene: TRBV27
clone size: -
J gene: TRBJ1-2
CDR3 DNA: TGTGCCAGCAGTTTGAGGGGGCAAAACCCGTGGGGCTATGGCTACACCTTC
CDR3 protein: CASSLRGQNPWGYGYTF

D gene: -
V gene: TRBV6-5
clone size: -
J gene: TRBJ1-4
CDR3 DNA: TGTGCCAGCGCAAGGGGCGAGAGTGAAAAACTGTTTTTT
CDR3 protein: CASARGESEKLFF

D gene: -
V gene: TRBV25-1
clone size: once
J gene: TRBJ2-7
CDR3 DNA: TGTGCCAGCAGTCCCGGGGTCCTTTACGAGCAGTACTTC
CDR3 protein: CASSPGVLYEQYF

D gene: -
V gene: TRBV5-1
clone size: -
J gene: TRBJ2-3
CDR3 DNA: TGCGCCAGCAGCTTGGACGGGAGTAAATCAGATACGCAGTATTTT
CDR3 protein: CASSLDGSKSDTQYF

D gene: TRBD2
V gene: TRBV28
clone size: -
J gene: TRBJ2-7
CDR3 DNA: TGTGCCAGCAGTTGGACTAGCGGGAGAAGCGAGCAGTACTTC
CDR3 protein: CASSWTSGRSEQYF

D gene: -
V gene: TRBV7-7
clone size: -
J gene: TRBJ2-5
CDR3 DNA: TGTGCTAGCAGCTCGGGACTCCAAGAGACCCAGTACTTC
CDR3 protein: CASSSGLQETQYF

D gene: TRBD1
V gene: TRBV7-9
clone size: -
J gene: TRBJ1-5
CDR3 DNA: TGTGCCAGCAGCCTAACAGGGGGTAATCAGCCCCAGCATTTT
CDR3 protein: CASSLTGGNQPQHF

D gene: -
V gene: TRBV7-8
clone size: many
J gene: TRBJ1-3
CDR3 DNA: TGTGCCAGCAGCTTAGGATTAGGGCAGGGTTTTATGTTATCTGGAAACACCATATATTTT
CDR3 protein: CASSLGLGQGFMLSGNTIYF